This T cell receptor beta chain was identified during a study of blood T cell repertoires in COVID-19 (dated by TCRdb to about 2020). Some background on the complete study: Samples from collaborators originated in the United States, Italy and Spain and spanned both the acute and convalescent phases of COVID-19. HLA class I and class II types, where available, came from metadata supplied by the sample provider rather than from assay-based typing. The repertoires were released in a freely available public database intended as a resource for research on the immune response to SARS-CoV-2. The prospective study material was composed of cDNA or gDNA derived from T cells, B-cell-depleted T cells, or PBMCs. The samples were drawn from two sources: the first 160 participants of the ongoing ImmuneRACE study, and 1,000 to 1,500 subjects contributed by 6 global collaborators. Nearly every sample came with metadata listing a de-identified subject ID, COVID-19 status, age in years and sex. The dataset comprised deeply sampled blood TCRbeta repertoires from subjects exposed to, actively infected with, or recovered from COVID-19. General study outcomes and caveats: The quantity of clinical and demographic metadata differed by source and by participant and was supplied without curation.

Notes on this clone: The clone's antigen remains unknown. Per-nucleotide qualities are absent, and no much larger clonotype sits a single base away.

Enrolling through a virtual design, the prospective study's participants ranged in age from about 18 to 89 years and lived across more than 20 United States geographic areas. To assign participants to cohorts, the prospective study relied on clinical history that participants themselves reported in a screening survey and a study questionnaire. In the prospective study, mobile phlebotomists collected whole blood, serum and a nasopharyngeal or oropharyngeal swab from each participant. Over a roughly two-month period, participants in the prospective study had the option of providing additional blood draws and questionnaires. Prospective study blood samples were shipped either frozen or at room temperature before DNA extraction. The immunoSEQ Assay, a bias-controlled multiplex PCR, was used to amplify TCRbeta CDR3 regions from genomic DNA. The authors processed their data as follows. The number of nucleated cells in each sample was estimated by amplification of reference gene primers within the assay. To quantify the absolute abundance of each unique TCRbeta CDR3 rearrangement, sequence reads were collapsed and filtered. For each sample, productive Simpson clonality was calculated as the square root of Simpson's diversity index over productive rearrangements. As stored in TCRdb, this immuneACCESS dataset retains in-frame rearrangements with V and J assigned. A fraction of the clones does not appear; measured against another copy, unresolved V genes explain less than half of the discrepancy, and the remainder lacks a known reason. That table furnishes V, J and clone size, whereas the DNA furnished D and trimming. The table for this sample lists approximately 210,000 clones; under 90% of them were counted only once. The top ten clonotypes cover about 8.9% of the sample.

The sequence was collected from a woman aged 45-65 years with acute COVID-19. The material sequenced was PBMCs or T cells enriched from blood (not recorded which).

The sequenced DNA: TGTGCCACTGGTCCCCCGGGGGAGGACCAGTACTTC. This gives the protein CATGPPGEDQYF. The sequence is built from TRBV6-5 and TRBJ2-5; a tentative D match to TRBD2 spans 6 bases. Its CDR3 holds 12 amino acids, cysteine through phenylalanine. Just the 36-base CDR3 DNA is kept, in frame starting at base 1. V is reduced by 10 bases and J by 10 bases, leaving a spacing of 19 bases between them. Based on the germline V gene, the CDR1 and CDR2 sequences are MNHEY and SVGAGI.